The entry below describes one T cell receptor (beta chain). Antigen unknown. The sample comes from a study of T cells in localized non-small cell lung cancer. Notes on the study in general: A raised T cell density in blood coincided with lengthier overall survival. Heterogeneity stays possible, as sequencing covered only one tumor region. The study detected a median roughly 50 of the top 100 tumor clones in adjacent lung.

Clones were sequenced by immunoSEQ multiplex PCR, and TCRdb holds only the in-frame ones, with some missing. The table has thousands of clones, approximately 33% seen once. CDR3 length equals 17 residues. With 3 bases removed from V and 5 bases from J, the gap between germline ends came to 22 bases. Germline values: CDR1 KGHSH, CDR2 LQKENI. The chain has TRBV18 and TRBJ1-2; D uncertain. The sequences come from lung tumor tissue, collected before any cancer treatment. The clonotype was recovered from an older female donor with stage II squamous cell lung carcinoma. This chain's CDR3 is CASSPRVDYLVPYGYTF. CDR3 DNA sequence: TGTGCCAGCTCACCCAGAGTGGACTATCTCGTCCCGTATGGCTACACCTTC.